One and the same sample provided the 2 T cell receptor beta chains below, sequenced in a study of identical twins. From the 5' RACE reads, TCRdb called clonotypes with MiXCR, one entry per CDR3 protein. The table includes just over 450,000 distinct CDR3 sequences, over 12% detected once. Another study also made use of these data, one on yellow fever vaccine responses in identical twins.

Sequencing input: CD4+ T cells sorted from blood. Every receptor here comes from a woman younger than 30 in good health.

This sequence joins TRBV24-1 and TRBJ2-1, with 12 bases that match TRBD2. V lost 4 bases to trimming and J lost 4 bases; unmatched junction nucleotides: 1. The germline V gene encodes CDR1 KGHDR and CDR2 SFDVKD. The CDR3 sequence is 15 residues long. The CDR3 DNA reads as TGTGCCACCAGTGAACTAGCGGGGGGATACAATGAGCAGTTCTTC. Translated, it gives CATSELAGGYNEQFF.

Points on this clonotype: The germline gene is not matched at one end of the junction; a read error may be the cause. The V call is TRBV5-4, the J call TRBJ2-1, with D perhaps being TRBD1 or TRBD2 (5 bases each). Germline V gene data show CDR1 as SGHNT and CDR2 as YYREEE (reference sequence). This CDR3 has 15 residues. The CDR3 region has the DNA TGTGCCAGCAGCTTGGCCATCGGGGCCGGCAATAAGCAGTTCTTC. This codes for CASSLAIGAGNKQFF. Full variable domain (rest looked up from reference TRBV5-4 and TRBJ2-1): ETGVTQSPTHLIKTRGQQVTLRCSSQSGHNTVSWYQQALGQGPQFIFQYYREEENGRGNFPPRFSGLQFPNYSSELNVNALELDDSALYLCASSLAIGAGNKQFFGPGTRLTVL.